The 18 T cell receptor beta chains reported below all come from one sample, sequenced in a study of blood T cell repertoires in COVID-19. TCRdb's table, derived via immunoSEQ multiplex PCR, lists solely in-frame clones and lacks some. The sample has roughly 250,000 clones, roughly 88% seen once; the top ten hold approximately 2.1%. The sample was peripheral blood. All receptors come from a woman in her forties who had recovered from COVID-19.

The V gene is TRBV29-1, the J gene TRBJ2-7; 8 positions match TRBD1. V lost 5 bases, J lost 3 bases, and 3 bases stayed unmatched. Germline V gives CDR1 SQVTM, CDR2 ANQGSEA. The CDR3 totals 12 residues. The chain's CDR3 is CSVTDRGYEQYF. The CDR3, as DNA: TGCAGCGTTACTGACAGGGGCTACGAGCAGTACTTC.

The rearrangement links TRBV18 to TRBJ2-7; D gene ambiguous. CDR1 and CDR2 (germline): KGHSH, LQKENI. Trimming removed 1 base from V and 1 base from J, with 8 bases in between. The length of the CDR3 is 14 residues. CDR3 sequence reads: CASSPLSRSYEQYF. CDR3 sequence (DNA): TGTGCCAGCTCACCACTTAGTCGGTCCTACGAGCAGTACTTC.

V usage is TRBV19 and J usage is TRBJ2-3; 9 bases are a match to TRBD1. The CDR3 is 17 amino acids. V gave up 2 bases and J gave up 5 bases; unmatched junction bases: 11. CDR1 is LNHDA, CDR2 SQIVND, per germline (reference sequence). CDR3 coding DNA: TGTGCCAGTAGTATATTAATCGGGACAGGGAGAGGAGATACGCAGTATTTT. Its translation is CASSILIGTGRGDTQYF.

This clone appeared a few times. Compared with germline, one end of the junction differs, possibly owing to a read error. The V gene is TRBV6-6, the J gene TRBJ2-1; a weak D match, TRBD2 (6 bases). Germline assignment: CDR1 MNHNY and CDR2 SVGAGI (reference sequence). This CDR3 comprises 12 residues. In nucleotides, the CDR3 is TGTGCCAGCAGTTCTTCCGGGACTGACGGGGTCTTC. This gives the protein CASSSSGTDGVF.

The CDR3 reads CASSSRDRVLTGELFF. The CDR3 DNA follows: TGTGCCAGCAGCTCCCGGGACAGGGTTTTGACCGGGGAGCTGTTTTTT. This chain connects TRBV7-8 to TRBJ2-2; 9 bases are shared with TRBD1. This CDR3 region has 16 residues. The germline gives CDR1 SGHVS, CDR2 FQNEAQ. V dropped 4 bases and J dropped 5; count of bases not matched to a gene: 8.

This clone has just one count. This chain links TRBV6-1 with TRBJ1-6; a possible D gene is TRBD1 (6 bases). The V gene lost 4 bases and the J gene lost 9 bases, with 19 bases spanning the gap. Per germline, CDR1 MNHNS and CDR2 SASEGT. This CDR3 has 16 residues. In DNA form, the CDR3 reads TGTGCCAGCAGTGGGGGATTGTCCAGGGGTGGTTCACCCCTCCACTTT. Its protein is CASSGGLSRGGSPLHF.

The chain recombines TRBV5-4 with TRBJ2-3; 10 bases agree with TRBD2. The CDR3 sequence is 17 residues long. The V segment lost 2 bases and the J segment 0 bases; nucleotides outside the gene matches: 6. The germline V gene encodes CDR1 SGHNT and CDR2 YYREEE (reference sequence). In DNA, the CDR3 is TGTGCCAGCAGCTTTAAACTAGCGGGGCTTAGCACAGATACGCAGTATTTT. Residues: CASSFKLAGLSTDTQYF. The variable domain in full, completed from reference TRBV5-4 and TRBJ2-3, reads ETGVTQSPTHLIKTRGQQVTLRCSSQSGHNTVSWYQQALGQGPQFIFQYYREEENGRGNFPPRFSGLQFPNYSSELNVNALELDDSALYLCASSFKLAGLSTDTQYFGPGTRLTVL.

CDR3 region: CASSLAGNEAFF. The DNA for the CDR3 is TGTGCCAGCAGCTTAGCCGGGAATGAAGCTTTCTTT. The chain combines TRBV11-3 with TRBJ1-1, with D uncertain. The CDR3 is 12 amino acids. V lost 1 base and J lost 7, with 7 bases in between. Germline assignment: CDR1 SGHNT and CDR2 YENEEA.

This chain joins TRBV19 and TRBJ2-2, with 7 bases lining up with TRBD2. V dropped 2 bases and J dropped 1; count of bases not matched to a gene: 4. The CDR3 sequence is 16 residues long. CDR1 is LNHDA, CDR2 SQIVND, per germline (reference sequence). CDR3 amino acids: CASSITVAGNTGELFF. The DNA of the CDR3 is TGTGCCAGTAGTATAACGGTAGCGGGGAACACCGGGGAGCTGTTTTTT.

The chain links TRBV11-3 to TRBJ2-7; 7 bases line up with TRBD1. Germline-derived CDR1 and CDR2 are SGHNT and YENEEA. The CDR3 contains 14 residues. J was trimmed by 4 bases and V by 4 bases; bases with no gene match: 7. CDR3 DNA sequence: TGTGCCAGCAGCTCGCCGGGACAGTTATACGAGCAGTACTTC. Its protein is CASSSPGQLYEQYF.

The rearrangement joins TRBV19 to TRBJ2-7; TRBD1 aligns across 8 bases. The germline gives CDR1 LNHDA, CDR2 SQIVND (reference sequence). The V segment lost 6 bases and the J segment 0 bases; nucleotides outside the gene matches: 7. The CDR3 consists of 15 residues. The CDR3 DNA is TGTGCCAGTAGGGAACGGACAGGGAACTCCTACGAGCAGTACTTC. The encoded protein is CASRERTGNSYEQYF.

This chain joins TRBV19 and TRBJ2-5; D is uncertain. V lost 8 bases and J 2 bases, leaving 15 bases between the germline ends. The CDR3 is 14 residues long. CDR1 LNHDA and CDR2 SQIVND come from the germline V gene (reference sequence). DNA of the CDR3: TGTGCCAGTGCCCGAGTGGCGGTTCAAGAGACCCAGTACTTC. It codes for CASARVAVQETQYF.

This chain links TRBV10-3 with TRBJ2-5, with TRBD2 matching 8 bases. The CDR3 length is 16 residues. J lost 1 base, V lost 0 bases, and 4 bases had no gene match. Germline CDR1 and CDR2: ENHRY and SYGVKD. DNA of the CDR3: TGTGCCATCAGTGAGTCGTTCACTAGCGGCCAAGAGACCCAGTACTTC. It is translated as CAISESFTSGQETQYF.

This rearrangement joins TRBV4-2 to TRBJ2-2; D is uncertain. Germline CDR1 LGHNA, CDR2 YNFKEQ. With 0 bases removed from V and 4 bases from J, the gap between germline ends came to 24 bases. The CDR3 loop spans 20 amino acids. The CDR3 nucleotides read TGTGCCAGCAGCCAAGACGAGCATTCCGCCGAGCCTAGGCTCACCGGGGAGCTGTTTTTT. Protein product: CASSQDEHSAEPRLTGELFF.

The rearrangement uses TRBV11-1 and TRBJ1-1, with 7 bases fitting TRBD1. Germline V gene sequence: CDR1 SGHAT, CDR2 FQDESV (reference sequence). This CDR3 spans 14 amino acids. The J segment lost 6 bases and the V segment lost 4 bases, leaving 8 bases of the junction unmatched. CDR3 sequence (DNA): TGTGCCAGCAGCTCAAAGGGGGCAAGGGCTGAAGCTTTCTTT. Translation: CASSSKGARAEAFF.

This clone was seen only a few times. V usage is TRBV7-9 and J usage is TRBJ1-5; D possibly corresponds to TRBD1 (5 bases). Germline V gene sequence: CDR1 SEHNR, CDR2 FQNEAQ (reference sequence). V was pared by 4 bases and J by 7 bases, with 14 bases between. This CDR3 region has 14 residues. CDR3 loop: CASSYGGATQPQHF. The CDR3 DNA sequence: TGTGCCAGCAGCTATGGAGGGGCTACGCAGCCCCAGCATTTT.

The chain employs TRBV19 and TRBJ1-2; 8 positions agree with TRBD1. Germline assignment: CDR1 LNHDA and CDR2 SQIVND (reference sequence). The CDR3 is 17 residues long. Germline trimming cut 0 bases from V and 3 bases from J; bases unmatched to any gene: 9. CDR3 sequence reads: CASSIELFDRGYYGYTF. The CDR3, as DNA: TGTGCCAGTAGTATAGAACTTTTTGACAGGGGTTACTATGGCTACACCTTC. The full variable domain, its missing parts supplied by reference TRBV19 and TRBJ1-2, is DGGITQSPKYLFRKEGQNVTLSCEQNLNHDAMYWYRQDPGQGLRLIYYSQIVNDFQKGDIAEGYSVSREKKESFPLTVTSAQKNPTAFYLCASSIELFDRGYYGYTFGSGTRLTVV.

This chain connects TRBV5-6 to TRBJ2-7; D is unclear. The CDR3 runs to 14 residues. Germline CDR1 SGHDT, CDR2 YYEEEE. Between the trimmed V and J ends, which lost 0 bases and 9 bases, there was a span of 16 bases. CDR3 nucleotides: TGTGCCAGCAGCTTGGGGCGGAACTTACAAGGGCAGTACTTC. This encodes CASSLGRNLQGQYF.